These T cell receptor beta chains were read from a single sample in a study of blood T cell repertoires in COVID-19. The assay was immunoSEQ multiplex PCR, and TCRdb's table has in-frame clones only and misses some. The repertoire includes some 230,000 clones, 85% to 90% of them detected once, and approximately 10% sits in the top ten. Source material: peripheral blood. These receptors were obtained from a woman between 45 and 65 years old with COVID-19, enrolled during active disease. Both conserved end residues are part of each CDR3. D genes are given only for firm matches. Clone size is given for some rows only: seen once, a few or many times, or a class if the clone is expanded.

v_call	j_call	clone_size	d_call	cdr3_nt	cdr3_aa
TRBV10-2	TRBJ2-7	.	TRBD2	TGCGCCAGCAGCCCTAGCGGGGGGCCATCCTACGAGCAGTACTTC	CASSPSGGPSYEQYF
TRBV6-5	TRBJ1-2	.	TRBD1	TGTGCCACTACCCTTAGACAGGGGGCAAGGGGCTACACCTTC	CATTLRQGARGYTF
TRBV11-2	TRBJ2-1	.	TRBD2	TGTGCCAGCAGCTCCACTAGCGGGGGGCTCTCTTCCTACAATGAGCAGTTCTTC	CASSSTSGGLSSYNEQFF
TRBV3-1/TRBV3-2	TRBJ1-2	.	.	TGTGCCAGCAGTCTCCAAACAGGGTTAGCTAACTATGGCTACACCTTC	CASSLQTGLANYGYTF
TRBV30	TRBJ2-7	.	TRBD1	TGTGCCTGGAGTGTACGTGGGGACAGGGCGTTTAAGCAGTACTTC	CAWSVRGDRAFKQYF
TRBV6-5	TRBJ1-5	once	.	TGTGCCACCCTCGGAGGAATTAATCAGCCCCAGCATTTT	CATLGGINQPQHF
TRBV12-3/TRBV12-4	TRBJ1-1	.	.	TGTGCCAGCACCCTAAGGCGGCAGACTGAAGCTTTCTTT	CASTLRRQTEAFF
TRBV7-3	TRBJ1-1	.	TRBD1	TGTGCCAGCAGCACAAAAAGGGAGACAGGGGGGCCCACTGAAGCTTTCTTT	CASSTKRETGGPTEAFF
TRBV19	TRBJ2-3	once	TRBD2	TGTGCCAGTAGTATAGGGGGAGCGGGGGGAGATACGCAGTATTTT	CASSIGGAGGDTQYF
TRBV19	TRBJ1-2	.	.	TGTGCCAGTACCGCGGAGGCGGGACTCTATGGCTACACCTTC	CASTAEAGLYGYTF
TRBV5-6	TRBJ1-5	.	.	TGTGCCAGCAGCTTTTTTGGGCAGGGACTTTTGCCCCAGCATTTT	CASSFFGQGLLPQHF
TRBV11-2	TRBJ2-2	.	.	TGTGCCAGCAGCTCACCCCGGGTGGCGGCCGGGGAGCTGTTTTTT	CASSSPRVAAGELFF
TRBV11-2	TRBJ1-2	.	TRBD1	TGTGCCAGCAGCTTGGGACAGGGGATTTATGGCTACACCTTC	CASSLGQGIYGYTF
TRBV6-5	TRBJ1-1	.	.	TGTGCCAGCAGAGAGACAGTGAACACTGAAGCTTTCTTT	CASRETVNTEAFF
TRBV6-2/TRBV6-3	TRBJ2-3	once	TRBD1	TGTGCCAGCAGTGACAGGGGTATCGATACGCAGTATTTT	CASSDRGIDTQYF
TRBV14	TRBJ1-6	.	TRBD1	TGTGCCAGCAGTCAAGACAGGGGGACACCCCTCCACTTT	CASSQDRGTPLHF
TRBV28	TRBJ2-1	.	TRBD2	TGTGCCAGCAGCTTGGGACGGGGGGGAAATGAGCAGTTCTTC	CASSLGRGGNEQFF
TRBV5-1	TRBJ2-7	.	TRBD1	TGCGCCAGCGCCTCCGCACAGGGGGGCGAGCAGTACTTC	CASASAQGGEQYF
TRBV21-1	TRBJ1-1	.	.	TGTGCCAGCAGCAAAGCGCTTTTGGACAGGATATTTATGAACACTGAAGCTTTCTTT	CASSKALLDRIFMNTEAFF
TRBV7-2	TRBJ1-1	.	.	TGTGCCAGCAGCTCTCTCTCGCGGAACACTGAAGCTTTCTTT	CASSSLSRNTEAFF
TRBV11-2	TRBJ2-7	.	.	TGTGCCAGCAGCTTTGGCAGCTCCTACGAGCAGTACTTC	CASSFGSSYEQYF
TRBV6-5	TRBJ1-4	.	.	TGTGCCAGCAGTTCGGCGCGCGGGGCGGGGGAAAAACTGTTTTTT	CASSSARGAGEKLFF
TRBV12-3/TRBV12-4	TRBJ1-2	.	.	TGTGCCAGCAACGACAGAAACTATGGCTACACCTTC	CASNDRNYGYTF
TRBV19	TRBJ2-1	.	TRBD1	TGTGCCAGTACTTTACAGGGGGTTATGTCCTACAATGAGCAGTTCTTC	CASTLQGVMSYNEQFF
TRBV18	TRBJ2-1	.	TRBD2	TGTGCCAGCTCACCGCGGGGGGGCGCTTACAATGAGCAGTTCTTC	CASSPRGGAYNEQFF
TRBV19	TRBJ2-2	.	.	TGTGCCAGTACCCTAAAGCAGAACACCGGGGAGCTGTTTTTT	CASTLKQNTGELFF
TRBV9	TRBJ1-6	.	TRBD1	TGTGCCAGCGAGGGGGCAGGGTCACCCCTCCACTTT	CASEGAGSPLHF
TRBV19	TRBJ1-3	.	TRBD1	TGTGCCAGTGCTGACAGGGCACTGGGAAACACCATATATTTT	CASADRALGNTIYF
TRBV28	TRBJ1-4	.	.	TGTGCCAGCAGTTTTCTTTTGGGCAGTTCTAATGAAAAACTGTTTTTT	CASSFLLGSSNEKLFF
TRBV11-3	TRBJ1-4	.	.	TGTGCCAGCAGCTTTGACAGAGAAAAACTGTTTTTT	CASSFDREKLFF
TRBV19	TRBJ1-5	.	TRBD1	TGTGCCAGTAGTACTTACAGGGGCCGGCCCCAGCATTTT	CASSTYRGRPQHF
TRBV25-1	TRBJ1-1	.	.	TGTGCCAGCAGTGAATATACAGGCACTGAAGCTTTCTTT	CASSEYTGTEAFF
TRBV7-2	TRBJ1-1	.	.	TGTGCCAGCAGCTTGAGGTGGGACACTGAAGCTTTCTTT	CASSLRWDTEAFF
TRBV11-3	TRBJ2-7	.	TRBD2	TGTGCCAGCAGCTCACCATGGGGACTAGCGGAGGAGCAGTACTTC	CASSSPWGLAEEQYF
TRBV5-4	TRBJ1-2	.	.	TGTGCCAGCAGCTTTCGTGGTCAGGGGCTTGGCGGCTACACCTTC	CASSFRGQGLGGYTF
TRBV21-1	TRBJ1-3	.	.	TGTGCCAGCAGCAAAAAAGAAGGGGCAGGCTCTGGAAACACCATATATTTT	CASSKKEGAGSGNTIYF
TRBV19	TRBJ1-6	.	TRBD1	TGTGCCAGTAGTATAGAAGGGGGCCGGAATTCACCCCTCCACTTT	CASSIEGGRNSPLHF
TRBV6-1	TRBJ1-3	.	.	TGTGCCAGCAGTGAAAGTACAGGGCAGGGAAACACCATATATTTT	CASSESTGQGNTIYF
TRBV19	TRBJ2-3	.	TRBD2	TGTGCCAGTAGTATAGTTGGGACTAGCGGGGGGTTGATGACGGGAGATACGCAGTATTTT	CASSIVGTSGGLMTGDTQYF
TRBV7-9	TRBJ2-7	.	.	TGTGCCAGCATCCGAAAGCAAAACTACGAGCAGTACTTC	CASIRKQNYEQYF
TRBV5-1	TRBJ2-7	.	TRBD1	TGCGCCAGCAGCCTCCGGGACAGTAGCTCCTACGAGCAGTACTTC	CASSLRDSSSYEQYF
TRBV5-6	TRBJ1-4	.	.	TGTGCCAGCAGCTACCTCAGGGGCCCGGGTGAAAAACTGTTTTTT	CASSYLRGPGEKLFF
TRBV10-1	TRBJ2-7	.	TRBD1	TGCGCCAGTTCGACAGGGACGTACGAGCAGTACTTC	CASSTGTYEQYF
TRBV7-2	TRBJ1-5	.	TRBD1	TGTGCCAGCAGCTTAGGGACAGGGGGCAAGGATCAGCCCCAGCATTTT	CASSLGTGGKDQPQHF
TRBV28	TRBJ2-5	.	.	TGTGCCAGCAGCCCACAAAGGGGGGGAGGCGGGGTAAAGACCCAGTACTTC	CASSPQRGGGGVKTQYF
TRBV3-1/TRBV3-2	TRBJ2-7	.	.	TGTGCCAGCAGCCAAAGGAGCTCCCGCGGCAGGGGATCCTACGAGCAGTACTTC	CASSQRSSRGRGSYEQYF